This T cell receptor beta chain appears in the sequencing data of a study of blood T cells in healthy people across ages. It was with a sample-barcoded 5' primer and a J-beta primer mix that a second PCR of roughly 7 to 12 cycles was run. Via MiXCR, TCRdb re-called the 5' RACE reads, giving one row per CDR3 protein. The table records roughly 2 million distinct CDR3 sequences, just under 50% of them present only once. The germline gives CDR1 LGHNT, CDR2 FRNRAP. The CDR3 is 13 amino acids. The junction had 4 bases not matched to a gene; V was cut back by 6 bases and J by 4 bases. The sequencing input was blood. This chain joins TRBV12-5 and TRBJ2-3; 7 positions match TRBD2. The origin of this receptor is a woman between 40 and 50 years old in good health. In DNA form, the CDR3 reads TGTGCTAGTGGCCGGGGGAGGGCAGATACGCAGTATTTT. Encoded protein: CASGRGRADTQYF.